Below are 21 T cell receptor beta chains sequenced from a single sample in a study of blood T cell repertoires in COVID-19. Data came from immunoSEQ multiplex PCR; TCRdb stores just in-frame clones and leaves some out. The table lists some 270,000 clones, roughly 88% of them singletons, with 9.5% to 12% in the top ten. What was sequenced was peripheral blood. These receptors were obtained from a woman in her 70s with acute or convalescent COVID-19.

The V call is TRBV5-8, the J call TRBJ1-5, with D perhaps TRBD1 (5 bases). Germline loops: CDR1 SGHTS, CDR2 YDEGEE. There are 15 residues in the CDR3. V dropped 4 bases and J dropped 6 bases, with 17 bases sitting between them. In nucleotides, the CDR3 is TGTGCCAGCAGCCGGGGGGTTTCCGATCGTCAGCCCCAGCATTTT. The encoded protein is CASSRGVSDRQPQHF.

Here the CDR3 reads CASSLEGIAAEAFF. Here the CDR3 DNA reads TGCGCCAGCAGCTTGGAGGGGATCGCCGCTGAAGCTTTCTTT. The chain links TRBV5-1 to TRBJ1-1, with a weak D call TRBD1 (5 bases). Germline lookup yields CDR1 SGHRS and CDR2 YFSETQ. The CDR3 runs to 14 residues. Trimming took off 0 bases at V and 6 bases at J, with 12 bases between the two ends.

The V and J genes are TRBV2 and TRBJ1-4; the D gene is possibly TRBD1 (5 bases). In germline, CDR1 is SNHLY, CDR2 FYNNEI. This CDR3 has 12 amino acids. V was shortened by 6 bases and J by 8 bases, with 10 bases between the two germline ends. CDR3 residues: CASRAGVEKLFF. CDR3 in DNA: TGTGCCAGCAGGGCGGGGGTCGAAAAACTGTTTTTT.

This chain links TRBV20-1 with TRBJ2-3; no clear D gene. The V and J ends lost 3 bases and 2 bases respectively, with 18 bases between them. In germline, CDR1 is DFQATT, CDR2 SNEGSKA (reference sequence). The CDR3 is 16 amino acids. The CDR3 DNA reads TGCAGTGCTAGTCCTCCGGCGGCTATCTACACAGATACGCAGTATTTT. Its protein is CSASPPAAIYTDTQYF.

A note on this clone: Other nucleotide sequences in the sample specify the same CDR3. The rearrangement joins TRBV5-1 to TRBJ2-3; maybe TRBD2 (7 bases). The CDR3 sequence is 16 residues long. The V end was cut by 0 bases, the J end by 3 bases, with 14 bases between. CDR1 is SGHRS and CDR2 is YFSETQ in the germline V gene. The CDR3 sequence is CASSLEGGGGTDTQYF. CDR3 nucleotide sequence: TGCGCCAGCAGCTTGGAGGGAGGGGGAGGTACAGATACGCAGTATTTT.

The CDR3, as DNA: TGTGCCTCTACGAGGGACTCCTATAATTCACCCCTCCACTTT. Translation: CASTRDSYNSPLHF. The chain joins TRBV19 to TRBJ1-6; the D is unclear. In germline, CDR1 is LNHDA, CDR2 SQIVND (reference sequence). V lost 11 bases to trimming and J lost 0 bases, with 11 bases between them. The CDR3 is 14 amino acids. The variable domain in full, completed from reference TRBV19 and TRBJ1-6, reads DGGITQSPKYLFRKEGQNVTLSCEQNLNHDAMYWYRQDPGQGLRLIYYSQIVNDFQKGDIAEGYSVSREKKESFPLTVTSAQKNPTAFYLCASTRDSYNSPLHFGNGTRLTVT.

The rearrangement links TRBV6-5 to TRBJ1-2; D is perhaps TRBD1 (6 bases). Trimming took off 7 bases at V and 8 bases at J, with 17 bases between the two ends. Germline V gene lookup returns CDR1 MNHEY and CDR2 SVGAGI. The CDR3 extends over 13 amino acids. The CDR3: CASTTQGFGGYTF. CDR3 DNA: TGTGCCAGCACTACACAGGGTTTTGGCGGCTACACCTTC.

The chain combines TRBV6-6 with TRBJ1-4, with 7 bases identical to TRBD1. The CDR3 totals 12 residues. Trimming took 10 bases from V and 6 from J; bases not matched to a gene: 5. The germline gives CDR1 MNHNY, CDR2 SVGAGI (reference sequence). Here the CDR3 DNA reads TGTGCCACCAGGGGGGGAGATGAAAAACTGTTTTTT. This sequence encodes CATRGGDEKLFF.

The chain joins TRBV11-3 to TRBJ2-3; 9 bases map to TRBD1. The CDR3 covers 15 residues. V dropped 1 base and J dropped 4; count of bases not matched to a gene: 3. The V gene's germline CDR1 is SGHNT and CDR2 YENEEA. CDR3: CASSLGTGAPDTQYF. Written as DNA, the CDR3 is TGTGCCAGCAGCTTAGGGACAGGGGCCCCAGATACGCAGTATTTT.

This clone was seen more than once but under ten times. This chain links TRBV6-1 with TRBJ1-1; D uncertain. There are 15 residues in the CDR3. Trimming removed 1 base from V and 7 bases from J, with 16 bases in between. Germline lookup yields CDR1 MNHNS and CDR2 SASEGT. The CDR3 is CASSEVSRGFLEAFF. The CDR3 region has the DNA TGTGCCAGCAGTGAAGTGAGTAGAGGGTTCCTTGAAGCTTTCTTT.

This clone has only a few counts. DNA of the CDR3: TGTGCCAGCTCACCAGGGCAGCACTATGGCTACACCTTC. This codes for CASSPGQHYGYTF. This chain links TRBV18 with TRBJ1-2; D uncertain. V lost 2 bases to trimming and J lost 3 bases, with 7 bases between them. The V gene's germline CDR1 is KGHSH and CDR2 LQKENI. The CDR3 is made up of 13 amino acids.

V gene TRBV19 combines with J gene TRBJ1-2, with no clear D. CDR1 is LNHDA, CDR2 SQIVND, per germline (reference sequence). The ends were cut back, 4 bases at V and 3 bases at J, with 9 bases in the middle. The CDR3 extends over 13 amino acids. The CDR3 protein is CASSTLQDYGYTF. The CDR3 nucleotides are TGTGCCAGTAGTACACTTCAGGACTATGGCTACACCTTC.

CDR3 loop: CASSPRLIPSYEQYF. In nucleotides, the CDR3 is TGTGCCAGCAGTCCCCGACTGATACCTTCCTACGAGCAGTACTTC. The chain carries TRBV27 and TRBJ2-7; D not resolved. The germline CDR1 and CDR2 sequences are MNHEY and SMNVEV (reference sequence). Trimming took off 5 bases at V and 1 base at J, with 15 bases between the two ends. The CDR3 spans 15 residues.

The genes are TRBV29-1 and TRBJ1-6; D perhaps matches TRBD1 (5 bases). This CDR3 is built from 13 residues. Trimming cost V 5 bases and J 10 bases, with 15 bases left between them. The germline gives CDR1 SQVTM, CDR2 ANQGSEA. The CDR3 region is CSVRQSLNSPLHF. In nucleotides, the CDR3 is TGCAGCGTTAGACAGAGCCTGAACTCACCCCTCCACTTT.

J is TRBJ2-5 and V is TRBV5-1; the D gene is possibly TRBD1 (7 bases). V was pared by 6 bases and J by 5 bases, with 17 bases between. Germline values: CDR1 SGHRS, CDR2 YFSETQ. This CDR3 spans 14 amino acids. The CDR3 bases are TGCGCCAGCACGGTGTCGACAGGGAGGGAGACCCAGTACTTC. Translated: CASTVSTGRETQYF.

The gene calls are TRBV7-2 and TRBJ1-6, with unresolved D. V lost 5 bases to trimming and J lost 1 base, with 12 bases between them. This CDR3 contains 16 residues. Germline loops: CDR1 SGHTA, CDR2 FQGNSA. CDR3 DNA: TGTGCCAGCAGCCCCTTGAGGGAATCCTATAATTCACCCCTCCACTTT. This translates into CASSPLRESYNSPLHF. The full variable domain, with the rest looked up from reference TRBV7-2 and TRBJ1-6, is GAGVSQSPSNKVTEKGKDVELRCDPISGHTALYWYRQSLGQGLEFLIYFQGNSAPDKSGLPSDRFSAERTGGSVSTLTIQRTQQEDSAVYLCASSPLRESYNSPLHFGNGTRLTVT.

The chain employs TRBV5-1 and TRBJ2-1; D is possibly TRBD2 (6 bases). V dropped 0 bases and J dropped 5 bases, with 15 bases sitting between them. This CDR3 contains 16 residues. Germline lookup yields CDR1 SGHRS and CDR2 YFSETQ. CDR3 sequence: CASSLGDSLGNNEQFF. DNA of the CDR3: TGCGCCAGCAGCTTGGGGGACTCCCTGGGTAACAATGAGCAGTTCTTC.

J is TRBJ2-5 and V is TRBV2; D might be TRBD2 (6 bases). CDR1 and CDR2 from the germline V gene are SNHLY and FYNNEI. Trimming removed 4 bases at V and 4 bases at J, with 16 bases between. This CDR3 spans 15 amino acids. As DNA, the CDR3 is TGTGCCAGCAGTGGAGCGGGTCTAGCGCTAGAGACCCAGTACTTC. Its protein product is CASSGAGLALETQYF.

The chain is built from TRBV18 and TRBJ1-1; D is unresolved. The CDR3 is 12 residues long. Trimming cost V 3 bases and J 6 bases, with 8 bases left between them. In germline, CDR1 is KGHSH, CDR2 LQKENI. This CDR3 is CASSPGKAEAFF. The CDR3 DNA sequence: TGTGCCAGCTCACCCGGGAAAGCTGAAGCTTTCTTT.

J is TRBJ2-3 and V is TRBV11-2; no firm D call. This CDR3 has 14 amino acids. The germline V gene encodes CDR1 SGHAT and CDR2 FQNNGV. Trimming cost V 4 bases and J 4 bases, with 12 bases left between them. CDR3 bases: TGTGCCAGCAGCTATACATCCACCGCAGATACGCAGTATTTT. Residues: CASSYTSTADTQYF.

This chain links TRBV4-1 with TRBJ1-6; 7 bases line up with TRBD1. The V gene end was trimmed by 0 bases and the J gene end by 3 bases; junction bases not matched to a gene: 8. The CDR3 sequence is 18 residues long. Germline-derived CDR1 and CDR2 are MGHRA and YSYEKL. CDR3 DNA sequence: TGCGCCAGCAGCCAAGAAAAAGGGGGCGGGTTCTATAATTCACCCCTCCACTTT. It yields the protein CASSQEKGGGFYNSPLHF.